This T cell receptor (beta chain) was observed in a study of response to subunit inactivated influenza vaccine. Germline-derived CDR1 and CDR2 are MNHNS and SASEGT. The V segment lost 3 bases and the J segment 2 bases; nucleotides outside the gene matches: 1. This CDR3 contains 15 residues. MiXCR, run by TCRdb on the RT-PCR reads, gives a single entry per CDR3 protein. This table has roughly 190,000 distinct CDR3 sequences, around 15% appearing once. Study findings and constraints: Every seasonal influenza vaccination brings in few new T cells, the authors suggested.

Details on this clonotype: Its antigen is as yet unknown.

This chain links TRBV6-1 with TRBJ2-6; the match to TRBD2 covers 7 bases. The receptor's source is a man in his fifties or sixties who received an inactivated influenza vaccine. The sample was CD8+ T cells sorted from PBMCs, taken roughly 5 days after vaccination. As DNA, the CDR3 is TGTGCCAGCAGTGATGCGGGGGCTGGGGCCAACGTCCTGACTTTC. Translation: CASSDAGAGANVLTF.